The 23 T cell receptor beta chains presented below share a single source sample, sequenced in a study of T cells expressing NK-cell markers (dated by TCRdb to 2018 to 2020). Libraries came from 5' RACE. Sequencing took place on an Illumina HiSeq 2000. TCRdb reprocessed the reads, reporting each CDR3 protein sequence once and no DNA. This sample's table carries about 160,000 distinct CDR3 sequences. 20% of the sample belongs to the ten largest clones. Sequencing was carried out using blood T cells: a sorted CD56 or NKG2C T cell subset, CD4+ or CD8+ T cells, or bulk PBMC T cells (not recorded which). Source of these receptors: a man aged 18-75 years in good health.

V is TRBV20-1 and J is TRBJ2-5; the TCRdb D gene call, TRBD1, has no DNA to confirm it. The germline CDR1 and CDR2 sequences are DFQATT and SNEGSKA (reference sequence). This CDR3 region has 14 residues. The CDR3 sequence is CSASGTGAQETQYF.

The chain is built from TRBV7-9 and TRBJ1-1. CDR1 is SEHNR, CDR2 FQNEAQ, per germline (reference sequence). The CDR3 spans 12 residues. This CDR3 is CASSFINTEAFF.

This chain uses TRBV11-2 with TRBJ2-5; TCRdb lists TRBD1, though no DNA is available to test this call. Germline loops: CDR1 SGHAT, CDR2 FQNNGV. The CDR3 consists of 16 residues. The CDR3 sequence: CASSLMTGVASETQYF.

The chain recombines TRBV19 with TRBJ2-3; TCRdb gives TRBD2 as the D gene, but with no DNA this cannot be confirmed. The CDR3 contains 13 residues. The germline gives CDR1 LNHDA, CDR2 SQIVND (reference sequence). The CDR3 here is CASGTTLTDTQYF.

The CDR3 is CSVDGDSFDYGYTF. This chain links TRBV29-1 with TRBJ1-2. The CDR3 totals 14 residues. Germline V lookup: CDR1 SQVTM, CDR2 ANQGSEA.

This chain joins TRBV3-1 and TRBJ2-7; TCRdb designates TRBD1, a call that cannot be tested without DNA. CDR1 and CDR2 (germline): LGHDT, YNNKEL (reference sequence). The CDR3 runs 15 residues. CDR3 loop: CASSQGARGAYEQYF.

The chain links TRBV6-1 to TRBJ2-1; there is no DNA to check the TCRdb D call of TRBD2. The V gene's germline CDR1 is MNHNS and CDR2 SASEGT. The CDR3 is 15 amino acids. The CDR3 spells CASSTPGTSGNEQFF.

The V call is TRBV7-9, the J call TRBJ1-1. The CDR3 has 14 residues. Per germline, CDR1 SEHNR and CDR2 FQNEAQ (reference sequence). The CDR3: CASSFVAGLPEAFF. Using reference TRBV7-9 and TRBJ1-1 for the parts outside the CDR3, the full variable domain is DTGVSQNPRHKITKRGQNVTFRCDPISEHNRLYWYRQTLGQGPEFLTYFQNEAQLEKSRLLSDRFSAERPKGSFSTLEIQRTEQGDSAMYLCASSFVAGLPEAFFGQGTRLTVV.

This rearrangement joins TRBV2 to TRBJ2-5. The CDR3 length is 14 residues. Germline assignment: CDR1 SNHLY and CDR2 FYNNEI. The CDR3 spells CASREPDLAVTQYF.

The genes are TRBV12-3 or TRBV12-4 and TRBJ2-3. This CDR3 spans 13 amino acids. CDR3 loop: CASSLWQEDTQYF.

The chain has TRBV7-2 and TRBJ2-3. Per germline, CDR1 SGHTA and CDR2 FQGNSA. The CDR3 has 14 amino acids. CDR3 region: CASSLILGTDTQYF.

J is TRBJ1-2 and V is TRBV5-6; TCRdb calls TRBD1, which cannot be checked without DNA. Germline V gene lookup returns CDR1 SGHDT and CDR2 YYEEEE. This CDR3 contains 14 residues. The CDR3 is CASSPNRDVYGYTF.

The chain couples TRBV12-3 or TRBV12-4 to TRBJ2-5; without DNA, the TCRdb call of TRBD1 cannot be checked. The CDR3 consists of 14 residues. The CDR3 loop reads CASTPGGAQETQYF.

CDR3 sequence: CASSLGPGSSEQFF. This chain joins TRBV11-2 and TRBJ2-1; TCRdb returns TRBD1, unconfirmable since there is no DNA. The CDR3 loop spans 14 amino acids. Germline-derived CDR1 and CDR2 are SGHAT and FQNNGV.

V is TRBV12-3 or TRBV12-4 and J is TRBJ1-1; lacking DNA, the TRBD1 call made by TCRdb goes unchecked. The CDR3 is made up of 15 amino acids. CDR3: CASSSPDRRGTEAFF.

The chain joins TRBV20-1 to TRBJ2-3; TCRdb outputs TRBD1, but without DNA this stays unchecked. The CDR3 totals 13 residues. Looked up from germline, CDR1 is DFQATT and CDR2 is SNEGSKA (reference sequence). The CDR3 sequence is CSAGAGYTDTQYF.

The rearrangement links TRBV10-3 to TRBJ2-7; the D gene TCRdb calls, TRBD1, cannot be checked with no DNA. CDR3 length: 16 amino acids. Germline V lookup: CDR1 ENHRY, CDR2 SYGVKD. The CDR3 sequence is CAISEEGGQGSHEQYF.

This sequence joins TRBV5-4 and TRBJ2-3; no DNA is available, so the TRBD1 call from TCRdb remains unchecked. The CDR3 contains 16 residues. Germline V gene lookup returns CDR1 SGHNT and CDR2 YYREEE (reference sequence). This chain's CDR3 is CASSLPPGAPGDTQYF.

This chain uses TRBV20-1 with TRBJ1-2; TCRdb names TRBD1, which stays unverified in the absence of DNA. There are 11 residues in the CDR3. Germline lookup yields CDR1 DFQATT and CDR2 SNEGSKA (reference sequence). This CDR3 reads CSATTGSGYTF.

The J gene is TRBJ2-2, the V gene TRBV6-5; as DNA is missing, the TRBD1 call by TCRdb cannot be tested. This CDR3 region has 14 residues. Germline CDR1 MNHEY, CDR2 SVGAGI. The CDR3 protein is CASSSGHITGELFF.

The chain couples TRBV6-5 to TRBJ2-3; no DNA is available, so the TRBD2 call from TCRdb remains unchecked. The CDR3 covers 15 residues. The germline V gene has CDR1 MNHEY and CDR2 SVGAGI. This CDR3 is CASSYGGGALDTQYF.

V is TRBV7-8 and J is TRBJ2-5. This CDR3 is built from 15 residues. Germline V CDR1 and CDR2: SGHVS, FQNEAQ. The CDR3 loop reads CASSLGPADQETQYF.

This rearrangement joins TRBV19 to TRBJ1-5. Germline V gene lookup returns CDR1 LNHDA and CDR2 SQIVND (reference sequence). This CDR3 has 16 residues. The CDR3 loop reads CASSIDGPDLNQPQHF. Together with reference TRBV19 and TRBJ1-5, the CDR3 gives the full variable domain: DGGITQSPKYLFRKEGQNVTLSCEQNLNHDAMYWYRQDPGQGLRLIYYSQIVNDFQKGDIAEGYSVSREKKESFPLTVTSAQKNPTAFYLCASSIDGPDLNQPQHFGDGTRLSIL.